Detailed here is one TCR beta chain. Its cognate antigen is unknown. TCRdb re-analysed the RT-PCR reads in MiXCR, keeping a single row per CDR3 protein. The repertoire holds 650,000 to 800,000 distinct CDR3 sequences, about 18% seen once, with approximately 10% in the top ten. Per germline, CDR1 SGHTA and CDR2 FQGNSA. Trimming removed 3 bases from V and 3 bases from J, with 11 bases in between. The CDR3 extends over 15 amino acids. This sample is part of a study of response to subunit inactivated influenza vaccine. Overall study findings and caveats: Authors suggested that a seasonal influenza vaccination recruits few new T cells each time.

The chain links TRBV7-2 to TRBJ1-4, with no clear D. Specimen: PBMCs from blood, collected roughly 5 days after vaccination. This receptor was identified in a man between 50 and 59 years old who received an inactivated influenza vaccine. The CDR3 DNA reads as TGTGCCAGCAGCTTGGCGCCGGGTCCTAATGAAAAACTGTTTTTT. Translation: CASSLAPGPNEKLFF.